What follows is one TCR beta chain and its context. Its antigen is unknown. The gene symbols are mouse symbols. The read ends 1 residue early relative to the CDR3; the germline J gene fills the gap. This sample stems from a study of tissue T cells after allogeneic stem cell transplantation. Study-wide results and caveats: In patients and mice, blood and spleen missed much of tissue repertoire.

The CDR3 contains 15 residues. Trimming at V came to 2 bases and at J to 1 base, leaving 2 bases not matched to a gene. Germline-derived CDR1 and CDR2 are SGHSN and HYEKVE. Clones were sequenced by immunoSEQ multiplex PCR, and TCRdb holds only the in-frame ones, with some missing. Seen here are 45,000 to 50,000 clones, around 67% observed once, and the top ten hold less than 0.85%. The TCR comes from a pool of C57BL/6 mice in good health. This chain connects TRBV12-1 to TRBJ2-1; 9 bases fit TRBD2. Input material: sorted cells pooled from one or two spleens. This CDR3 reads CASSPGLGNYAEQFF. Incomplete CDR3 DNA: TGTGCCAGCTCTCCCGGACTGGGGAACTATGCTGAGCAGTTC.